This record covers a single TCR beta chain. The target antigen is unknown. This sample was taken from a study of cytotoxic CD8 clonotypes in ibrutinib-treated CLL. Across the whole study: Sequenced samples delivered averages of around 260,000 productive templates and 94,082 productive rearrangements. Points from the study as a whole: Sampling schedules were unmatched across sustained-remission and progressing patients.

Around 2 micrograms of genomic DNA (from cryopreserved PBMCs) were used for TCR beta libraries. Sequencing sought depths of 1 in 200,000 to 1 in 1 million T cells. Some clones are missing from TCRdb's copy, which holds only in-frame ones; the method was immunoSEQ multiplex PCR. Of approximately 300,000 clones listed, 80% were seen once; the top ten hold over 6.5%. This CDR3 contains 13 residues. The V and J ends lost 3 bases and 6 bases respectively, with 11 bases between them. In germline, CDR1 is SGHTA, CDR2 FQGNSA. The receptor comes from a human donor with chronic lymphocytic leukemia. This material consisted of PBMCs, taken before ibrutinib treatment. The chain couples TRBV7-2 to TRBJ1-1; D possibly corresponds to TRBD1 (5 bases). The CDR3 spells CASSFGTEPEAFF. The DNA for the CDR3 is TGTGCCAGCAGCTTCGGGACGGAACCTGAAGCTTTCTTT.